The entry that follows covers one TCR beta chain sequence. This clone's antigen is unknown. Qualities for individual bases were not recorded, and no much larger clone is one base off. The cohort was made up of 666 healthy bone marrow donors. At the time of sampling, all cohort members were nominally healthy, though unrecorded immune exposures were likely present. The donor was CMV seronegative and was included in the group of a few hundred seronegative cohort members. Every donor gave a peripheral blood sample, and the peripheral blood mononuclear cells from that sample were used for TCR beta sequencing. The Qiagen DNeasy Blood Extraction Kit was used to extract genomic DNA from the blood cell samples. The library was produced with the immunoSEQ multiplex PCR assay. A mixture of 60 forward primers for TCR Vbeta segments and 13 reverse primers for TCR Jbeta segments was used in the multiplex PCR. The CDR3 region of rearranged TCR beta genes was amplified from genomic DNA by a multiplex PCR assay. The Illumina HiSeq System was used to sequence the amplified TCR beta libraries as 87-base-pair reads. The authors' analysis ran thus. A later analysis counted tens of millions of unique TCR beta chains across the 500 to 850 repertoires, and around 12 million of these chains were shared by at least two donors. To remove PCR and sequencing errors, raw reads were error-corrected and collapsed into unique sequences using a nearest-neighbor algorithm that merged closely related sequences. CDR3 sequences were aligned to IMGT reference sequences to assign V, D and J gene segments. For a sequence to be retained, a match of at least six nucleotides to both a V gene segment and a J gene segment was required. Rearrangements were classified as productive when the CDR3 lacked stop codons and remained in frame with V and J, and all other rearrangements were classified as non-productive. CDR3 was defined according to IMGT convention as the region running from the second conserved V-encoded cysteine to the conserved J-encoded phenylalanine. The earlier analysis of a few hundred of the donors excluded sequences that lacked an unambiguous match to a single V gene segment. An earlier analysis of a few hundred of the donors classified V segments as functional when productive rearrangements were above 56.7% and as segregating when the standard deviation between donors was above 5%. A statistical classification framework was developed to diagnose cytomegalovirus status using the catalog of TCR beta chain sequences. In a later analysis, V and J genes were assigned by comparing TCR nucleotide sequences against IMGT/GENE-DB human TR gene sequences. Using the TCRdist pipeline, a later analysis assigned CDR3 sequences along with most-parsimonious VDJ recombination scenarios. A later analysis defined each TCR beta chain by its CDR3 amino acid sequence plus V-gene family, and excluded reads lacking a unique V-gene family. As a way to deal with suspected cross-contamination and a sequencing artifact, a later analysis dropped hundreds of nucleotide sequences that were highly shared and had low generation probability. For each public chain, a later analysis derived a clonal expansion index from normalized ranks of inferred template counts within each repertoire. In a later analysis, generation probabilities were computed using a VDJ recombination model fitted to out-of-frame rearrangements, and the results were checked against IGoR. In a later analysis, hypergeometric tests were used to score TCR-TCR, TCR-HLA and TCR-CMV co-occurrence, with a repertoire-size bias correction applied to TCR pairs. In a later analysis, false discovery rates were estimated by permuting HLA or CMV assignments 20 times. In a later analysis, co-occurring TCRs were grouped using DBSCAN, and TCRdist sequence similarity was added for clustering within HLA-allele-positive subsets. For co-occurrence clustering, repertoires with fewer than 30,000 or more than 120,000 public chains were excluded, along with five or six repertoires with anomalous nucleotide sharing. TCRdb carries this immuneACCESS record with in-frame sequences only. Its versions omit some clonotypes, under half of them owing to an unresolved V gene in the studies checked, with the rest unexplained. V and J calls and clone size are as listed in that table; D and trimming were resolved from the DNA. Across this sample there are about 160,000 clones, with around 74% seen only once. The ten largest clones capture less than 3% of the sample.

CDR1 MNHEY and CDR2 SVGAGI are derived from the germline V gene. For this chain, trimming is 0 bases at the V end and 2 bases at the J end, and the number of junction bases without a gene match is 5. The CDR3 holds 16 amino acids from the cysteine to the phenylalanine. Kept here is only the CDR3 DNA, which spans 48 bases and is read in frame from base 1. This record comes from a study of cytomegalovirus exposure and HLA in healthy donors (dated by TCRdb to about 2017). In terms of the full investigation: An earlier analysis of approximately 640 of the donors reported approximately 270 Gb of sequence data and 100 million to 130 million unique TCR beta sequences from about 200 million T cells. Alongside the repertoire data, information on donor age, sex, ethnicity and CMV serostatus was compiled. Along with the approximately 700-subject first cohort, a separate validation cohort of over 90 different subjects was used. The study profiled the T cell repertoires of more than 500 subjects by immunosequencing and related them to cytomegalovirus serostatus. The study aimed to test whether signatures of past pathogen exposure could be identified by cataloging public T cell receptors. The number of typed donors differed by locus: about 620-640 for A, B, C, DRB1 and DQB1; roughly 510 for DQA1; 606 for DPA1; and about 450 for DPB1. About 300 gigabases of sequencing data and roughly 81 million unique TCR sequences made up an early release that covered approximately 620 HLA-typed donors. All discovery cohort repertoires had been generated using a single sequencing platform. To study patterns of TCR occurrence, a later analysis re-analyzed previously published TCR beta repertoires from 650 to 750 donors and added high-resolution HLA genotyping. Rather than using new phenotypic data, the later analysis identified candidate immune exposures from TCR beta sequences and from how often those sequences occurred across donors. HLA typing covered class I and class II loci at four-digit resolution. In a later genetic analysis, genome-wide SNP genotypes for 398 of the 666 donors were used, and that subset was treated as a discovery cohort. To predict cytomegalovirus infection status, the study brought together high-throughput TCR immunosequencing, statistical association of individual TCRs with disease status, and machine learning. Among the roughly 400 genotyped donors, more than 70% belonged to the genetic ancestry cluster associated with self-reported Caucasian donors. Because of strong linkage in the cohort, four or five DR-DQ haplotypes were treated as single units for association and clustering. An earlier analysis of approximately 580 of the donors used high-throughput TCR beta sequencing to judge whether each TCR beta V gene segment behaved as functional or pseudogenic. Among a few hundred genotyped donors of the cohort, an average of about 240,000 unique TCR beta nucleotide sequences were sequenced per donor, 15% to 20% of them non-productive. Overall study outcomes, separate from this receptor: Across donors, most TCR sequences were observed very rarely, whereas some public TCRs were present in many individuals. Some IMGT-functional V segments, including TRBV6-2 and TRBV6-3, could not be told apart with the 87-base-pair reads, so those segments were excluded. A later analysis found that TCR association rates varied across HLA loci, with DRB1 alleles showing the most associated TCRs and HLA-C alleles the fewest. A group of highly shared sequence variants was considered likely to be a technical artifact of the sequencing pipeline. A later genetic analysis associated a missense DCLRE1C variant with V-gene and J-gene trimming of TCR beta chains, and an independent cohort replicated the association. Because counts were too low, approximately 18 rarely observed V segments, including chromosome 9 orphons, were excluded from the earlier analysis of 500 to 700 of the donors. It was suggested by the authors that the approach could potentially be generalized to other disease states and immunological phenotypes. In a later analysis, most CMV-associated TCR beta chains were found to appear HLA-restricted, with HLA associations seemingly driven largely by CMV exposure. In an earlier analysis of some 500 of the donors, most TCR beta V segments appeared in productive rearrangements about 87% or about 30% of the time, broadly matching IMGT annotations. In a later analysis, 15,000 to 20,000 TCR beta sequences were associated with specific HLA alleles at a false discovery rate of 0.05. The cohort was sequenced for TCR beta chains only, and without alpha or paired-chain data the features that could be detected were limited. A few of the identified cytomegalovirus-associated TCR beta chains were confirmed in vitro to be specific for cytomegalovirus antigens. A total of fewer than 200 TCR beta chains were listed by the study as associated with cytomegalovirus. The classifier was reported to diagnose cytomegalovirus status with high specificity and sensitivity in both the original and validation cohorts. In a later analysis, HLA-associated TCR beta chains showed more clonal expansion and lower generation probabilities than non-associated chains that were equally common. A later analysis reported that several top co-occurrence clusters appeared linked to parvovirus B19, influenza, CMV and Epstein-Barr virus. A further reported finding was that TCR beta sequences accurately predicted the HLA-A and HLA-B alleles for most subjects in the first cohort. Immune exposure information for the cohort was limited to CMV serostatus. Compared with the roughly 710-donor mean, donors in an Asian-associated ancestry cluster had fewer N-insertions in productive TCRs, according to a later genetic analysis. HLA typing was unavailable for some donors at each locus, so association tests used only the typed subset. The presence/absence analyses assumed that sequencing depth was roughly uniform across donors, and that assumption may not be true. Correlated functional status among segregating V segments might be attributable to linkage disequilibrium, but an unknown experimental factor could not be ruled out. When HLA alleles, especially DR and DQ, strongly co-occurred, attributing TCR associations to individual alleles was difficult.

This sequence originates from a female donor in good health and CMV-seronegative. What was sequenced was PBMCs. The chain links TRBV6-5 with TRBJ1-2, with 8 bases matching TRBD1. Read as DNA, the sequence is TGTGCCAGCAGTTACTCGGGGCAGGGGGCCAACTATGGCTACACCTTC. Its translation reads: CASSYSGQGANYGYTF.